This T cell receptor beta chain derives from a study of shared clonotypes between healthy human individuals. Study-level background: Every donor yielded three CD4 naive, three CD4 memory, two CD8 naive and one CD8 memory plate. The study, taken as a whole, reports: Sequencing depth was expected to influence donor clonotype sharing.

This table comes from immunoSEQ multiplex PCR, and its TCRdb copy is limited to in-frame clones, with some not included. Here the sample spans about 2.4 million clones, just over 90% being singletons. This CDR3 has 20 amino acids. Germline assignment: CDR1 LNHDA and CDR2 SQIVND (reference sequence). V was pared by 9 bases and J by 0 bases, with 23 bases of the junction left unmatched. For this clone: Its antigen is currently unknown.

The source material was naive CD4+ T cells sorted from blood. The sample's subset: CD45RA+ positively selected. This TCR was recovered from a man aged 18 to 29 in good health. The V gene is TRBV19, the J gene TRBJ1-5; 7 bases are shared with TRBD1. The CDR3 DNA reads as TGTGCCAGCAGGGGGAGGGGTTCTGGGGCCCCTCGAGATAGCAATCAGCCCCAGCATTTT. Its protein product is CASRGRGSGAPRDSNQPQHF.